Below are 16 T cell receptor beta chains sequenced from a single sample in a study of vaccination and CD4 T cells after COVID-19. These receptors have no identified antigens. The Oncomine TCR Beta short-read assay sequenced DNA from cultured CD4+ T cells. TCRdb recomputed calls from the PCR reads with MiXCR, one row per CDR3 protein. The table lists approximately 17,000 distinct CDR3 sequences, around 50% of them singletons. The sample's time point: late sampling 161 to 241 days after vaccination in a few convalescent patients. Indicated treatment: approximately 10-day PBMC culture with coronavirus spike peptide pools or control peptides (ViraFEST assay). The source was CD4+ T cells from blood, cultured in vitro, collected about 7 months after SARS-CoV-2 vaccination. The receptors here all came from a human donor who had recovered from COVID-19.

This clonotype occurred a few times. The chain recombines TRBV20-1 with TRBJ2-3; TRBD2 aligns across 9 bases. Germline lookup yields CDR1 DFQATT and CDR2 SNEGSKA (reference sequence). This CDR3 has 15 amino acids. The trim removed 0 bases at V and 5 bases at J, leaving 6 bases unmatched. The CDR3 loop reads CSARDSWRGGDTQYF. The CDR3 bases are TGCAGTGCTAGAGATTCTTGGCGGGGGGGAGATACGCAGTATTTT.

The chain links TRBV27 to TRBJ2-5, with D possibly TRBD1 on 5 matching bases. In germline, CDR1 is MNHEY, CDR2 SMNVEV (reference sequence). The length of the CDR3 is 13 residues. V was trimmed by 6 bases and J by 0 bases, leaving 8 bases between them. The CDR3 sequence: CASRRQHQETQYF. CDR3 DNA sequence: TGTGCCAGCAGACGACAGCACCAAGAGACCCAGTACTTC.

This chain uses TRBV27 with TRBJ2-7, with 8 bases matching TRBD2. Germline CDR1 and CDR2: MNHEY and SMNVEV (reference sequence). J gave up 3 bases and V 5 bases, and 6 bases lay outside the gene matches. The length of the CDR3 is 14 residues. CDR3 in DNA: TGTGCCAGCAGTCAAGTAGCGGGATTCTACGAGCAGTACTTC. As protein: CASSQVAGFYEQYF.

The rearrangement links TRBV5-1 to TRBJ2-5, with 7 bases identical to TRBD2. V lost 0 bases and J lost 5; bases outside the gene matches: 4. Germline CDR1 and CDR2: SGHRS and YFSETQ. This CDR3 contains 14 residues. The CDR3: CASSLVAGSETQYF. The CDR3 nucleotides read TGCGCCAGCAGCTTGGTAGCGGGTTCGGAGACCCAGTACTTC.

This chain links TRBV12-3 or TRBV12-4 with TRBJ1-1, with a possible D match to TRBD1 (5 bases). The CDR3 extends over 13 amino acids. Trimming took off 3 bases at V and 7 bases at J, with 12 bases between the two ends. CDR3 region: CASSFTGGFEAFF. The CDR3 DNA reads TGTGCCAGCAGTTTTACGGGGGGATTTGAAGCTTTCTTT.

This chain connects TRBV5-1 to TRBJ2-3; D perhaps matches TRBD2 (5 bases). Germline CDR1 SGHRS, CDR2 YFSETQ. The CDR3 has 14 amino acids. Trimming pared 0 bases from V and 4 bases from J, leaving 9 bases between. CDR3 bases: TGCGCCAGCAGCTTGGTTGGGAGCCCAGATACGCAGTATTTT. It translates to CASSLVGSPDTQYF. The variable domain in full, completed from reference TRBV5-1 and TRBJ2-3, reads KAGVTQTPRYLIKTRGQQVTLSCSPISGHRSVSWYQQTPGQGLQFLFEYFSETQRNKGNFPGRFSGRQFSNSRSEMNVSTLELGDSALYLCASSLVGSPDTQYFGPGTRLTVL.

In DNA form, the CDR3 reads TGTGCCAGCAGCTGGGACTCACGGGTAGAGACCCAGTACTTC. It codes for CASSWDSRVETQYF. The chain recombines TRBV6-2 or TRBV6-3 with TRBJ2-5, with D tentatively TRBD2 (6 bases). This CDR3 region has 14 residues. Trimming removed 6 bases from V and 4 bases from J, with 15 bases in between. CDR1 MNHEY and CDR2 SVGEGT come from the germline V gene.

The chain uses TRBV6-1 and TRBJ2-1; D gene unclear. CDR1 is MNHNS, CDR2 SASEGT, per germline. The CDR3 loop spans 13 amino acids. Trimming removed 6 bases at V and 2 bases at J, with 8 bases between. The CDR3 reads CASRRDTYNEQFF. CDR3 coding DNA: TGTGCCAGCAGGCGAGACACCTACAATGAGCAGTTCTTC.

V is TRBV7-2 and J is TRBJ2-7, with D tentatively TRBD2 (5 bases). Trimming left V 2 bases short and J 0 bases short, with 17 bases between. Germline CDR1 reads SGHTA; CDR2 reads FQGNSA. CDR3 length equals 17 residues. The CDR3 DNA reads TGTGCCAGCAGCTTAATCGGAGGCGGGCTGAGCTCCTACGAGCAGTACTTC. Protein: CASSLIGGGLSSYEQYF.

The sample holds a few counts of this clonotype. The J gene is TRBJ2-5, the V gene TRBV7-2, with a possible D match to TRBD2 (6 bases). CDR1 SGHTA and CDR2 FQGNSA come from the germline V gene. The CDR3 contains 14 residues. V was trimmed by 1 base and J by 5 bases, leaving 11 bases between them. This chain's CDR3 is CASSLVPGSETQYF. The CDR3, as DNA: TGTGCCAGCAGCTTAGTACCCGGGAGTGAGACCCAGTACTTC.

The chain links TRBV7-2 to TRBJ2-5, with 8 nucleotides matching TRBD1. CDR1 and CDR2 from the germline V gene are SGHTA and FQGNSA. Trimming at V came to 5 bases and at J to 5 bases, leaving 7 bases not matched to a gene. CDR3 length equals 14 residues. The CDR3 is CASSQQTGVETQYF. Here the CDR3 DNA reads TGTGCCAGCAGCCAACAGACAGGGGTGGAGACCCAGTACTTC.

The CDR3 protein is CASSSADILQETQYF. CDR3 nucleotide sequence: TGCGCCAGCAGCTCTGCGGACATCCTTCAAGAGACCCAGTACTTC. The chain combines TRBV5-1 with TRBJ2-5; D perhaps matches TRBD1 (5 bases). Germline values: CDR1 SGHRS, CDR2 YFSETQ. V was pared by 3 bases and J by 2 bases, with 14 bases between. CDR3 length: 15 amino acids.

This clonotype was seen a handful of times. The chain has TRBV20-1 and TRBJ1-1; D might be TRBD1 (5 bases). This CDR3 contains 14 residues. Germline values: CDR1 DFQATT, CDR2 SNEGSKA (reference sequence). V dropped 3 bases and J dropped 6 bases, with 17 bases sitting between them. This CDR3 is CSARYSDIRSEAFF. The CDR3 DNA is TGCAGTGCTAGGTATTCGGACATCCGCTCTGAAGCTTTCTTT.

This rearrangement joins TRBV7-3 to TRBJ2-1, with D possibly being TRBD2 (6 bases). CDR1 and CDR2 from the germline V gene are SGHTA and FQGTGA. The CDR3 extends over 13 amino acids. The V end was cut by 2 bases, the J end by 6 bases, with 8 bases between. The CDR3 loop reads CASSLLASNEQFF. In DNA form, the CDR3 reads TGTGCCAGCAGCTTACTAGCGAGCAATGAGCAGTTCTTC.

In this sample, this clonotype turned up a few times. The chain employs TRBV7-9 and TRBJ1-2; D is unclear. Germline V lookup: CDR1 SEHNR, CDR2 FQNEAQ (reference sequence). Between the trimmed V and J ends, which lost 8 bases and 6 bases, there was a span of 31 bases. CDR3 length: 18 residues. For the CDR3, the DNA is TGTGCCAGCGGTCGGTCAGAGAAACGGGCCGACCTAGGGAATGGCTACACCTTC. Translating gives CASGRSEKRADLGNGYTF.

The chain joins TRBV20-1 to TRBJ1-2; D is unresolved. CDR3 size: 15 residues. The ends were cut back, 3 bases at V and 7 bases at J, with 21 bases in the middle. CDR1 is DFQATT, CDR2 SNEGSKA, per germline (reference sequence). The CDR3 coding sequence is TGCAGTGCTAGTGATAGACAAGAGGGCGTTTTTGGCTACACCTTC. Residues: CSASDRQEGVFGYTF.